This note documents a single T cell receptor (beta chain) sequence. The donors (healthy individuals) were bone marrow donors. The CDR3 loop spans 17 amino acids. The V end lost 1 base, the J end lost 4 bases, and 17 bases lay between the germline ends. The germline V gene encodes CDR1 LGHNA and CDR2 YSLEER. This specimen comes from a study of cytomegalovirus exposure and HLA in healthy donors. PCR was performed using 60 Vbeta and 13 Jbeta primers. Clones were sequenced by immunoSEQ multiplex PCR, and TCRdb holds only the in-frame ones, with some missing. The sample lists 120,000 or so clones; 65% to 85% were seen once.

The clonotype comes from a man between 18 and 35 years old in good health and CMV-seropositive. The material sequenced was PBMCs. V gene TRBV4-3 combines with J gene TRBJ2-1; D may be TRBD1 (5 bases). The CDR3 protein is CASSQGLSKGPYNEQFF. CDR3 DNA: TGCGCCAGCAGCCAAGGTCTGAGTAAGGGGCCGTACAATGAGCAGTTCTTC.